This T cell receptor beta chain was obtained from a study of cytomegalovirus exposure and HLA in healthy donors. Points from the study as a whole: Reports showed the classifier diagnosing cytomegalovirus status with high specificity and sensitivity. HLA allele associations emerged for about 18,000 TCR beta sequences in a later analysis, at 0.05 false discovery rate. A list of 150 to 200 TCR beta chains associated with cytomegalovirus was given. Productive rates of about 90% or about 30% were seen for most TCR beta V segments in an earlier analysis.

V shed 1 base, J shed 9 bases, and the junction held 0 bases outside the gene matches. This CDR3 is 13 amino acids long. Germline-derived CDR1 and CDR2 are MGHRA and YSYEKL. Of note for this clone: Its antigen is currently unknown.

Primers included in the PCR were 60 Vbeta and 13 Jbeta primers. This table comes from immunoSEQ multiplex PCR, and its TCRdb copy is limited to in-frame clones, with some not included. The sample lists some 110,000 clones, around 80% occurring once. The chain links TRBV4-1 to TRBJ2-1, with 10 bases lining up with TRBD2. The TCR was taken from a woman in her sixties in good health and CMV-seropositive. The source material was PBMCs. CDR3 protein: CASSQGLAGEQFF. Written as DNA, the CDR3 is TGCGCCAGCAGCCAAGGACTAGCGGGTGAGCAGTTCTTC.